This TCR beta chain came from a study of T cell repertoires in cytomegalovirus infection. Looking at the study overall: Public signatures in TCR beta pointed to CMV infection and matching HLA type.

From germline, CDR1 is ENHRY and CDR2 SYGVKD. V shed 11 bases and J 9 bases; nucleotides not matched to a gene: 13. The CDR3 covers 13 residues. Notes on this clonotype: Its antigen is unknown.

In TCRdb, the reads were re-called with MiXCR into one record per CDR3 protein. The sample includes roughly 990,000 distinct CDR3 sequences, roughly 31% seen only once; the top ten take under 15%. Regarding the study as a whole: Public TCR beta family frequency separated CMV-and-HLA carriers, including in an independent cohort. HLA-C-restricted CMV clonotypes gave the most frequent clonotype in two of eight donors.

The sample here was cultured CD8+ T cells from PBMCs, taken from culture after CMV antigen stimulation. The clonotype comes from a human donor in good health (CMV status not recorded). Some clones in this sample may be carry-over from other donors' samples. The rearrangement joins TRBV10-3 to TRBJ2-1, with 7 bases fitting TRBD1. CDR3 region: CAYWDSLTGEQFF. The CDR3 region has the DNA TGTGCCTATTGGGACAGCTTAACCGGTGAGCAGTTCTTC.